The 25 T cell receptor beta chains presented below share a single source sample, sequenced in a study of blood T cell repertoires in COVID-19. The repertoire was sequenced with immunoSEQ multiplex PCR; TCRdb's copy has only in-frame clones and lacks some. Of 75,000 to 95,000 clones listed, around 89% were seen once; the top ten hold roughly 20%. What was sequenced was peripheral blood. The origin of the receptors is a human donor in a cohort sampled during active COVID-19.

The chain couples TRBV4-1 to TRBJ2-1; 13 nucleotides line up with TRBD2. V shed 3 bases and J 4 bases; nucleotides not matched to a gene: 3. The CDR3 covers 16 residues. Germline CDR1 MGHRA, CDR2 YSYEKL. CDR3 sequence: CASSQGLAGRYNEQFF. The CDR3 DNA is TGCGCCAGCAGCCAGGGACTAGCGGGACGATACAATGAGCAGTTCTTC.

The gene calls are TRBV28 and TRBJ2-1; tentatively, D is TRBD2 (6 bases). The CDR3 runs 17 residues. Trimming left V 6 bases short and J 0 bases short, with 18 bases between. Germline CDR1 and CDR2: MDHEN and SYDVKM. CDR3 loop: CASSRGEWEPSYNEQFF. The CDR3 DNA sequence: TGTGCCAGCAGCCGCGGGGAGTGGGAGCCCTCCTACAATGAGCAGTTCTTC.

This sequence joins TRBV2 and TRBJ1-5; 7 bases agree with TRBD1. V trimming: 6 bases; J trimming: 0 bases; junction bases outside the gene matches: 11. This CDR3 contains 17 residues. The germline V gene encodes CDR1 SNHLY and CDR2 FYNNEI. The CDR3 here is CASRTGDSLYSNQPQHF. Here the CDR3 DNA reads TGTGCCAGCAGGACGGGGGACAGCCTTTATAGCAATCAGCCCCAGCATTTT.

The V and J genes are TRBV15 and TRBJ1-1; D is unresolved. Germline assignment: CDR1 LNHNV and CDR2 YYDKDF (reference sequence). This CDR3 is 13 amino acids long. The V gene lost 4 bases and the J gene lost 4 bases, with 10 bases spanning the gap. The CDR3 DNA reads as TGTGCCACCAGCAACAGACCGGTCACTGAAGCTTTCTTT. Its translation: CATSNRPVTEAFF.

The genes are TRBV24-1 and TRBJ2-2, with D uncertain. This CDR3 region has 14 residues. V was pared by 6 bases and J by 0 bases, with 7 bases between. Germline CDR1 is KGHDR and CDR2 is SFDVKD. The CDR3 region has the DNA TGTGCCACCAGTTCCCTAGCGAACACCGGGGAGCTGTTTTTT. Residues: CATSSLANTGELFF.

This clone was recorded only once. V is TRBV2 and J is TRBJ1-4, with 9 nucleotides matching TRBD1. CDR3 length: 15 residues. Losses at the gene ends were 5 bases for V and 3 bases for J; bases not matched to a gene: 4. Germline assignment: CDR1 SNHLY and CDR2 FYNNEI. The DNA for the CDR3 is TGTGCCAGCAGTCGACAGGGGGGAGCTAATGAAAAACTGTTTTTT. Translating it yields CASSRQGGANEKLFF.

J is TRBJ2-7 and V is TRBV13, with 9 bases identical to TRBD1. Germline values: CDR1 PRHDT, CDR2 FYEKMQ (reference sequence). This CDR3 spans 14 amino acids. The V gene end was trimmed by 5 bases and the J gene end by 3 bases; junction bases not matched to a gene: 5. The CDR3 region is CASSLRQGDYEQYF. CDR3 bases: TGTGCCAGCAGCCTAAGACAGGGGGACTACGAGCAGTACTTC.

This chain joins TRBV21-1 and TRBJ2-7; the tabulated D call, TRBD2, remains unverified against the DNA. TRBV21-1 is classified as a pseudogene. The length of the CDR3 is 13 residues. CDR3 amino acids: CASSSRSSYEQYF. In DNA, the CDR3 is TGTGCCAGCAGCAGTCGGAGCTCCTACGAGCAGTACTTC.

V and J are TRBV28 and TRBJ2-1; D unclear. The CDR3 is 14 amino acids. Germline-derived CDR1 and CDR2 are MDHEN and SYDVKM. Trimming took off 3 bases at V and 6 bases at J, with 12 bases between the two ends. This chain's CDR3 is CASSFPPTGNEQFF. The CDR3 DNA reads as TGTGCCAGCAGTTTCCCCCCCACCGGCAATGAGCAGTTCTTC.

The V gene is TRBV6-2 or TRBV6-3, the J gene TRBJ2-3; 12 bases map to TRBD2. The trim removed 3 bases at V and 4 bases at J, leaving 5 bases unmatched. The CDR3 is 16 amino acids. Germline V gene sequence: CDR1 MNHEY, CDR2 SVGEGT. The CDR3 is CASSYPSGGAADTQYF. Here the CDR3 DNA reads TGTGCCAGCAGTTATCCTAGCGGGGGGGCTGCAGATACGCAGTATTTT.

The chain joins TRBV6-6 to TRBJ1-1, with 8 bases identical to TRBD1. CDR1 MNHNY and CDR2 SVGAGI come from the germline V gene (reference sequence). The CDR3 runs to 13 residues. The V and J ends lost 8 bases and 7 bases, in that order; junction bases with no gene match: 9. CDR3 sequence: CASRGTGKNEAFF. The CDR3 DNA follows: TGTGCCAGCCGAGGGACAGGAAAAAATGAAGCTTTCTTT.

The CDR3 loop reads CASSYGQYYEQYF. CDR3 DNA: TGTGCCAGCAGTTACGGACAGTACTACGAGCAGTACTTC. The rearrangement uses TRBV28 and TRBJ2-7; D is perhaps TRBD1 (6 bases). The CDR3 has 13 amino acids. Germline V gene data show CDR1 as MDHEN and CDR2 as SYDVKM. Trimming took 4 bases from V and 3 from J, leaving 10 bases between them. Variable domain in full (rest from reference TRBV28 and TRBJ2-7): DVKVTQSSRYLVKRTGEKVFLECVQDMDHENMFWYRQDPGLGLRLIYFSYDVKMKEKGDIPEGYSVSREKKERFSLILESASTNQTSMYLCASSYGQYYEQYFGPGTRLTVT.

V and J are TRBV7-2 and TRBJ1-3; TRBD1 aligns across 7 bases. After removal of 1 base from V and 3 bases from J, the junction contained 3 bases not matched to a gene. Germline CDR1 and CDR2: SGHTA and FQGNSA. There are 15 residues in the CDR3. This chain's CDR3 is CASSLETGFGNTIYF. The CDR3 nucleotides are TGTGCCAGCAGCTTAGAGACAGGGTTTGGAAACACCATATATTTT.

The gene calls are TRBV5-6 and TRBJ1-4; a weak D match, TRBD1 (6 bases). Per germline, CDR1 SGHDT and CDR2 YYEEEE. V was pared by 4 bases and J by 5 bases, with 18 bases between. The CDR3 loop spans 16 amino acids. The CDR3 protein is CASSLKSTGLNEKLFF. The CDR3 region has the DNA TGTGCCAGCAGCCTGAAATCTACAGGGCTAAATGAAAAACTGTTTTTT.

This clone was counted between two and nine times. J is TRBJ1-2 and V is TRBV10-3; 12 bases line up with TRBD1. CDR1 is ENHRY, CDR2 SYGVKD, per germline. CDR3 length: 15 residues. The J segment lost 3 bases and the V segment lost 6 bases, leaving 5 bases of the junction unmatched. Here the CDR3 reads CAIRAGTGGDYGYTF. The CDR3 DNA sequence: TGTGCCATCAGGGCCGGGACAGGGGGCGACTATGGCTACACCTTC.

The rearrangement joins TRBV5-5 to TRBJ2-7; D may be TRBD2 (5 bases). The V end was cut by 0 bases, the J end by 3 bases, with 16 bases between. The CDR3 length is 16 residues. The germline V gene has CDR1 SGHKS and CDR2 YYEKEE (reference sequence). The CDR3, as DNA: TGTGCCAGCAGCTTGGGAAGTTCCGGGATGCTCTACGAGCAGTACTTC. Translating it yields CASSLGSSGMLYEQYF.

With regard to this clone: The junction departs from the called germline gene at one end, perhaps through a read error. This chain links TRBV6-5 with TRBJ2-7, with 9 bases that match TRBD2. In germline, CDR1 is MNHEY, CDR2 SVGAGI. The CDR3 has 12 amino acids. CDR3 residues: CASRVGREGLVF. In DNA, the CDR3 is TGTGCCAGCAGGGTCGGGCGGGAGGGCCTAGTTTTC.

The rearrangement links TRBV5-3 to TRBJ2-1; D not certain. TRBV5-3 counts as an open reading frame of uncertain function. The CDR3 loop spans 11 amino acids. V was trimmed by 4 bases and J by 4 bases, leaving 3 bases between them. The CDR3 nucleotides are TGTGCCAGAAGCCTTTACAATGAGCAGTTCTTC. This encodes CARSLYNEQFF.

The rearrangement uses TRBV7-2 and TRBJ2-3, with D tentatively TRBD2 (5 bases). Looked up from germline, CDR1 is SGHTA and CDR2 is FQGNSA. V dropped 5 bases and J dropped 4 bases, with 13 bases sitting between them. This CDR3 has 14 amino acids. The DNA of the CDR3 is TGTGCCAGCAGCCTGAAAGCGGTCGCAGATACGCAGTATTTT. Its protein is CASSLKAVADTQYF.

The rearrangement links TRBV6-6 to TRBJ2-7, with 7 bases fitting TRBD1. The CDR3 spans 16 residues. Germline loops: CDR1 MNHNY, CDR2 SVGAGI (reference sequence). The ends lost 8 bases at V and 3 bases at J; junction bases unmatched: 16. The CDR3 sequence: CASSLYRDSKFYEQYF. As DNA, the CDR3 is TGTGCCAGCTCCCTTTACCGGGACAGTAAATTCTACGAGCAGTACTTC.

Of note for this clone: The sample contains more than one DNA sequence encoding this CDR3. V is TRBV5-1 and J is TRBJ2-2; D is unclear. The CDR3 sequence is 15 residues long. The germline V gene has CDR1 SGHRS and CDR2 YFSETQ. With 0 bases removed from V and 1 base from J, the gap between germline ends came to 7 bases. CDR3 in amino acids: CASSLASGNTGELFF. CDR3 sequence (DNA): TGCGCCAGCAGCTTGGCCTCGGGGAACACCGGGGAGCTGTTTTTT. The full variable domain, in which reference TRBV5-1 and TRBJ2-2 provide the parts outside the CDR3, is KAGVTQTPRYLIKTRGQQVTLSCSPISGHRSVSWYQQTPGQGLQFLFEYFSETQRNKGNFPGRFSGRQFSNSRSEMNVSTLELGDSALYLCASSLASGNTGELFFGEGSRLTVL.

The CDR3 DNA reads TGTGCCAGCCGACGACTAGCGGGAGTTTGGGAGCAGTTCTTC. This sequence encodes CASRRLAGVWEQFF. This sequence joins TRBV11-2 and TRBJ2-1; 12 bases are a match to TRBD2. CDR1 is SGHAT, CDR2 FQNNGV, per germline. V shed 8 bases, J shed 10 bases, and the junction held 9 bases outside the gene matches. CDR3 length: 14 amino acids.

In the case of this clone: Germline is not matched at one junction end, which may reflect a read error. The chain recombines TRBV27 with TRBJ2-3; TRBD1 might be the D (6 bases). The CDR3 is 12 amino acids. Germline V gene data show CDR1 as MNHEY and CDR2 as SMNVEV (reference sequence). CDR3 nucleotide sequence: TGTGCCAGCAGTTTATCAGGGTCAGGGGCGCATTTT. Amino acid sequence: CASSLSGSGAHF.

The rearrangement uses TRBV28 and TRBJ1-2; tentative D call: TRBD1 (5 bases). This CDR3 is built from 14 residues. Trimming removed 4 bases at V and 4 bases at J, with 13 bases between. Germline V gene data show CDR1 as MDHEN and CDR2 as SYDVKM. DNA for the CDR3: TGTGCCAGCAGTTCTGGGCAGGGCGCCTATGGCTACACCTTC. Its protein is CASSSGQGAYGYTF.

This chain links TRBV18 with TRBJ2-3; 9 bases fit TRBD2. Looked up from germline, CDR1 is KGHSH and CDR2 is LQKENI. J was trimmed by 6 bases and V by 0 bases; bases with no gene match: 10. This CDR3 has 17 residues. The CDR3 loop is CASSPPHNSGGSDTQYF. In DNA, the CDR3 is TGTGCCAGCTCACCACCCCACAATAGCGGGGGATCCGATACGCAGTATTTT.